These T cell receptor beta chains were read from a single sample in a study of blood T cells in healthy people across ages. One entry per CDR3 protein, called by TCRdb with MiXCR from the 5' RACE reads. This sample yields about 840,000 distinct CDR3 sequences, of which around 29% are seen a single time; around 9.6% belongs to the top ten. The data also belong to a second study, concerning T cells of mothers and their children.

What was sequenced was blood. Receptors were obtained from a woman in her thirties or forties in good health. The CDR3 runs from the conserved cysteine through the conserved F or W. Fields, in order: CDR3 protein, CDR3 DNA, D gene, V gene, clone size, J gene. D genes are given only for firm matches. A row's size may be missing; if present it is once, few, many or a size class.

CDR3: CASSRDYSLYNEQFF
DNA: TGTGCCAGCAGCCGGGACTATTCTTTGTACAATGAGCAGTTCTTC
D: TRBD2
V: TRBV7-8
size: .
J: TRBJ2-1

CDR3: CASRDRGVSTDTQYF
DNA: TGTGCCAGCAGGGACAGGGGGGTTAGCACAGATACGCAGTATTTT
D: TRBD1
V: TRBV2
size: few
J: TRBJ2-3

CDR3: CARTRVRYNEQFF
DNA: TGTGCCAGAACACGTGTTAGGTACAATGAGCAGTTCTTC
D: .
V: TRBV6-6
size: few
J: TRBJ2-1

CDR3: CASRGAGQGPLYGYTF
DNA: TGTGCCAGCAGGGGGGCCGGACAGGGACCTCTCTATGGCTACACCTTC
D: TRBD1
V: TRBV5-6
size: .
J: TRBJ1-2

CDR3: CATDWGEGETQDF
DNA: TGTGCCACTGATTGGGGGGAGGGAGAGACCCAGGACTTC
D: TRBD2
V: TRBV6-6
size: .
J: TRBJ2-5

CDR3: CASSYSAASGAYNEQFF
DNA: TGTGCCAGCAGTTACTCAGCGGCTAGCGGGGCTTACAATGAGCAGTTCTTC
D: TRBD2
V: TRBV6-6
size: many
J: TRBJ2-1

CDR3: CASRGPADYGYTF
DNA: TGTGCCAGCAGAGGCCCCGCGGACTATGGCTACACCTTC
D: .
V: TRBV3-1
size: few
J: TRBJ1-2

CDR3: CSARDPRGTDTQYF
DNA: TGCAGTGCTAGAGATCCCAGGGGCACAGATACGCAGTATTTT
D: .
V: TRBV20-1
size: .
J: TRBJ2-3

CDR3: CAWSVGGTIKETQYF
DNA: TGTGCCTGGAGTGTAGGTGGGACTATTAAAGAGACCCAGTACTTC
D: TRBD2
V: TRBV30
size: .
J: TRBJ2-5

CDR3: CASSMGLAGTTDTQYF
DNA: TGTGCCAGTAGTATGGGACTAGCGGGAACCACAGATACGCAGTATTTT
D: TRBD2
V: TRBV19
size: few
J: TRBJ2-3

CDR3: CASSSPLNYGYTF
DNA: TGTGCCAGCAGTTCCCCCCTTAACTATGGCTACACCTTC
D: .
V: TRBV28
size: .
J: TRBJ1-2

CDR3: CASSSKTGSETQYF
DNA: TGTGCCAGCAGCTCCAAGACAGGGTCAGAGACCCAGTACTTC
D: TRBD1
V: TRBV7-8
size: few
J: TRBJ2-5

CDR3: CSARRGGSVTEAFF
DNA: TGCAGTGCTAGGAGGGGGGGCTCGGTCACTGAAGCTTTCTTT
D: .
V: TRBV20-1
size: few
J: TRBJ1-1

CDR3: CASSFDGVYEQYF
DNA: TGTGCCAGCAGTTTTGACGGAGTCTACGAGCAGTACTTC
D: .
V: TRBV12-3/TRBV12-4
size: .
J: TRBJ2-7

CDR3: CASSLDGTQTQIYGCTF
DNA: TGCGCCAGCAGCTTGGACGGCACCCAAACGCAGATCTATGGCTGCACCTTC
D: .
V: TRBV5-1
size: .
J: TRBJ1-2

CDR3: CASSHPSSGSSYNEQFF
DNA: TGTGCCAGCAGCCACCCGTCTAGCGGGTCCTCCTACAATGAGCAGTTCTTC
D: TRBD2
V: TRBV14
size: .
J: TRBJ2-1

CDR3: CATSSVRVSEQFF
DNA: TGTGCCACCAGCAGCGTCAGGGTATCCGAGCAGTTCTTC
D: .
V: TRBV15
size: few
J: TRBJ2-1

CDR3: CASSLNGGNFKNIQYF
DNA: TGCGCCAGCAGCTTGAACGGGGGAAACTTCAAAAACATTCAGTACTTC
D: .
V: TRBV5-1
size: .
J: TRBJ2-4

CDR3: CASSLTYGVTDTQYF
DNA: TGTGCCAGCAGCTTAACGTACGGGGTCACAGATACGCAGTATTTT
D: .
V: TRBV7-3
size: .
J: TRBJ2-3

CDR3: CASSAGQNNQPQHF
DNA: TGTGCCAGCAGTGCCGGACAGAACAATCAGCCCCAGCATTTT
D: .
V: TRBV28
size: few
J: TRBJ1-5

CDR3: CSARGPGTVWTEAFF
DNA: TGCAGTGCTAGAGGGCCCGGGACGGTTTGGACTGAAGCTTTCTTT
D: .
V: TRBV20-1
size: .
J: TRBJ1-1

CDR3: CASSLEAGGNIQYF
DNA: TGTGCCAGCAGCTTAGAGGCGGGAGGTAACATTCAGTACTTC
D: TRBD2
V: TRBV7-9
size: once
J: TRBJ2-4

CDR3: CSARRSGLNQPQHF
DNA: TGCAGTGCTAGAAGGAGTGGACTTAATCAGCCCCAGCATTTT
D: .
V: TRBV20-1
size: many
J: TRBJ1-5

CDR3: CAISGGQDNQPQHF
DNA: TGTGCCATCAGTGGAGGACAGGACAATCAGCCCCAGCATTTT
D: TRBD1
V: TRBV10-3
size: .
J: TRBJ1-5

CDR3: CASSLVGGAGAFF
DNA: TGTGCCAGCAGCTTAGTAGGGGGGGCGGGAGCTTTCTTT
D: .
V: TRBV7-9
size: .
J: TRBJ1-1

CDR3: CASSRRGTDGYTF
DNA: TGTGCCAGCAGCCGTCGCGGGACAGACGGCTACACCTTC
D: TRBD1
V: TRBV5-6
size: .
J: TRBJ1-2

CDR3: CSVEIPSRGLRGYTF
DNA: TGCAGCGTTGAGATTCCTAGCCGGGGTTTGCGGGGCTACACCTTC
D: .
V: TRBV29-1
size: few
J: TRBJ1-2

CDR3: CASRPGGRIYEQYF
DNA: TGTGCCAGCAGGCCCGGGGGACGAATCTACGAGCAGTACTTC
D: .
V: TRBV28
size: .
J: TRBJ2-7

CDR3: CASSLGGHNEKLFF
DNA: TGTGCCAGCAGCTTGGGAGGGCATAATGAAAAACTGTTTTTT
D: .
V: TRBV5-4
size: .
J: TRBJ1-4

CDR3: CSARNRVDYTF
DNA: TGCAGTGCGCGGAACAGGGTTGACTACACCTTC
D: .
V: TRBV20-1
size: few
J: TRBJ1-2

CDR3: CSAPWDRGLGNTIYF
DNA: TGCAGTGCTCCCTGGGACAGGGGGCTTGGAAACACCATATATTTT
D: TRBD1
V: TRBV20-1
size: .
J: TRBJ1-3

CDR3: CASSPGWEGSRYGYTF
DNA: TGTGCCAGCAGCCCCGGGTGGGAAGGATCGCGATATGGCTACACCTTC
D: .
V: TRBV12-3/TRBV12-4
size: .
J: TRBJ1-2

CDR3: CASSLGGPQYF
DNA: TGTGCCAGCAGCTTGGGCGGGCCCCAGTACTTC
D: .
V: TRBV5-6
size: .
J: TRBJ2-7

CDR3: CASSQVMGDTQYF
DNA: TGCGCCAGCAGCCAAGTGATGGGGGATACGCAGTATTTT
D: .
V: TRBV4-1
size: .
J: TRBJ2-3

CDR3: CASSLAQGLGYEQYF
DNA: TGCGCCAGCAGCTTGGCGCAGGGTCTGGGCTACGAGCAGTACTTC
D: .
V: TRBV5-1
size: .
J: TRBJ2-7

CDR3: CAISDPAGSLYEQYF
DNA: TGTGCCATCAGTGACCCCGCGGGGTCTCTCTACGAGCAGTACTTC
D: .
V: TRBV10-3
size: many
J: TRBJ2-7

CDR3: CASSNGGTGELFF
DNA: TGTGCCAGCAGTAACGGGGGTACCGGGGAGCTGTTTTTT
D: .
V: TRBV2
size: few
J: TRBJ2-2